This entry is about one TCR beta chain. The table came from immunoSEQ multiplex PCR; TCRdb's copy has only in-frame clones and leaves some out. Of 250,000 to 350,000 clones listed, roughly 86% are singletons. The CDR3 is 15 amino acids. Germline lookup yields CDR1 SGHRS and CDR2 YFSETQ. Trimming at V came to 6 bases and at J to 2 bases, leaving 9 bases not matched to a gene. The record originates from a study of blood T cell repertoires in COVID-19. The receptor's source is a woman in her forties or fifties who had been exposed to COVID-19. The source material was PBMCs or T cells enriched from blood (not recorded which). V usage is TRBV5-1 and J usage is TRBJ2-7; TRBD2 aligns across 9 bases. The CDR3 reads CASTPSGGIPYEQYF. In DNA, the CDR3 is TGCGCCAGCACCCCAAGCGGGGGGATACCCTACGAGCAGTACTTC. Based on the CDR3 plus reference TRBV5-1 and TRBJ2-7, the full variable domain is KAGVTQTPRYLIKTRGQQVTLSCSPISGHRSVSWYQQTPGQGLQFLFEYFSETQRNKGNFPGRFSGRQFSNSRSEMNVSTLELGDSALYLCASTPSGGIPYEQYFGPGTRLTVT.